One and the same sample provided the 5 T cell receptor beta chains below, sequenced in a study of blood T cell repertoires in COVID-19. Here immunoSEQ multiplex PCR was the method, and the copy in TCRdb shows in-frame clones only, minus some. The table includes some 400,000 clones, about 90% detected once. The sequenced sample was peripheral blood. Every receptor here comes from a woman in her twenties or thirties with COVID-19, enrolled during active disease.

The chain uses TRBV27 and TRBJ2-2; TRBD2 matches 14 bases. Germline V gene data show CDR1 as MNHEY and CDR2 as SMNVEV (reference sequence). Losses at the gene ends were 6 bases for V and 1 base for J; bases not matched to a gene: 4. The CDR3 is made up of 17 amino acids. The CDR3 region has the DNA TGTGCCAGCAGGCGACTAGCGGGAGGGGAGAACACCGGGGAGCTGTTTTTT. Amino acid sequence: CASRRLAGGENTGELFF.

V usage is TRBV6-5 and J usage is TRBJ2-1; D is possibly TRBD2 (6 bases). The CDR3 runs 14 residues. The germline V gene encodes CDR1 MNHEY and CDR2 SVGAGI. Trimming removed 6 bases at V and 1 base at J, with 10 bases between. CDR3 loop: CASRGTASYNEQFF. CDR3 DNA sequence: TGTGCCAGCAGGGGGACTGCTTCCTACAATGAGCAGTTCTTC.

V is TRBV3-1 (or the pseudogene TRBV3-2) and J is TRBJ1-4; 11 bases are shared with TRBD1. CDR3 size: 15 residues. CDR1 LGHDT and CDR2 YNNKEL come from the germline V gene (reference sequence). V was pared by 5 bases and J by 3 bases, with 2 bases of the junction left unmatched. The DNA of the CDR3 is TGTGCCAGCAGCTCGGGACAGGGGGCTAATGAAAAACTGTTTTTT. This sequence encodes CASSSGQGANEKLFF.

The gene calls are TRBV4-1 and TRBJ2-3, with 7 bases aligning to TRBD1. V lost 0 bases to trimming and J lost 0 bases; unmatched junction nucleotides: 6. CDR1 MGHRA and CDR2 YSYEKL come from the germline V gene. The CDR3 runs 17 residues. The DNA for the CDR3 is TGCGCCAGCAGCCAAGAGCCGACAGGGATCAGCACAGATACGCAGTATTTT. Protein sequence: CASSQEPTGISTDTQYF.

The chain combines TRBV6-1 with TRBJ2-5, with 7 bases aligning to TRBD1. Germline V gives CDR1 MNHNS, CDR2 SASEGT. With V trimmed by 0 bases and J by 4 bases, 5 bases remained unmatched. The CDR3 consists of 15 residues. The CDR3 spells CASSEARGRVETQYF. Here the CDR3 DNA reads TGTGCCAGCAGTGAAGCAAGGGGGCGCGTAGAGACCCAGTACTTC.